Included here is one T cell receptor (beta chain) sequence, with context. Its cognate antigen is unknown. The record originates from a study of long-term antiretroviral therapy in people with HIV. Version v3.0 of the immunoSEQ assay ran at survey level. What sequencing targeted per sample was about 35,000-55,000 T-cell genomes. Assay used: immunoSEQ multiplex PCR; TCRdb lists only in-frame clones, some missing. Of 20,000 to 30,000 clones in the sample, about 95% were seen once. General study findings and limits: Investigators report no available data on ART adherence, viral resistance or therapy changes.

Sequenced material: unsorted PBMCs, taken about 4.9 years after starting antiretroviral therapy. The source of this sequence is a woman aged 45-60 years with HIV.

CDR3: CAISRDQAANEQFF. The DNA for the CDR3 is TGTGCCATCAGCCGGGACCAGGCGGCCAATGAGCAGTTCTTC. The chain recombines TRBV10-3 with TRBJ2-1; either TRBD1 or TRBD2 may supply D (5 bases each). CDR3 size: 14 residues. CDR1 and CDR2 from the germline V gene are ENHRY and SYGVKD. The V and J ends lost 6 bases and 6 bases respectively, with 15 bases between them.